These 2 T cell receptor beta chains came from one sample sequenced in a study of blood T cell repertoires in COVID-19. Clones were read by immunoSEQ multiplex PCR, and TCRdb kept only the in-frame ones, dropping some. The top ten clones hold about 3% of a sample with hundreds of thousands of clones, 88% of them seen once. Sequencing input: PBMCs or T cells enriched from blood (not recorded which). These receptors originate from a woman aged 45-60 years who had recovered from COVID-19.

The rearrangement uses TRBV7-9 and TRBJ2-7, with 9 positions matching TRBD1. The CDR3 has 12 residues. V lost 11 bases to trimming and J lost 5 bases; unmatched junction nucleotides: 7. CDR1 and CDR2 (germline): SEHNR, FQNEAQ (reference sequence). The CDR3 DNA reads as TGTGCCGAGCGGGGACAGGGTGACGAGCAGTACTTC. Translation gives CAERGQGDEQYF.

CDR3 sequence: CASRRQGGNQPQHF. The CDR3 nucleotides read TGTGCCAGCAGAAGACAGGGGGGGAATCAGCCCCAGCATTTT. The gene calls are TRBV5-6 and TRBJ1-5; 9 bases fit TRBD1. Germline values: CDR1 SGHDT, CDR2 YYEEEE. J lost 4 bases, V lost 5 bases, and 4 bases had no gene match. This CDR3 has 14 amino acids.